This TCR beta chain was documented in a study of identical twins. Overall study findings and caveats: Cord blood beta clonotypes that were abundant carried fewer insertions, and memory repertoires showed no such trend.

This clonotype occurred many times. Its antigen is undetermined. In TCRdb, the 5' RACE reads were re-called with MiXCR into one record per CDR3 protein. The sample lists roughly 230,000 distinct CDR3 sequences; roughly 8% were seen once. The CDR3 is 14 amino acids. Germline assignment: CDR1 KGHSH and CDR2 LQKENI. V lost 6 bases and J lost 2, with 14 bases in between. Another study also made use of these data, one on yellow fever vaccine responses in identical twins.

The TCR was taken from a woman between 18 and 29 years old in good health. This chain links TRBV18 with TRBJ2-7; D call uncertain. Sequencing was done on a sample of CD8+ T cells sorted from blood. Written as DNA, the CDR3 is TGTGCCAGCTCGACAAGGACGGTCCCCTACGAGCAGTACTTC. It translates to CASSTRTVPYEQYF. Full variable domain (rest looked up from reference TRBV18 and TRBJ2-7): NAGVMQNPRHLVRRRGQEARLRCSPMKGHSHVYWYRQLPEEGLKFMVYLQKENIIDESGMPKERFSAEFPKEGPSILRIQQVVRGDSAAYFCASSTRTVPYEQYFGPGTRLTVT.